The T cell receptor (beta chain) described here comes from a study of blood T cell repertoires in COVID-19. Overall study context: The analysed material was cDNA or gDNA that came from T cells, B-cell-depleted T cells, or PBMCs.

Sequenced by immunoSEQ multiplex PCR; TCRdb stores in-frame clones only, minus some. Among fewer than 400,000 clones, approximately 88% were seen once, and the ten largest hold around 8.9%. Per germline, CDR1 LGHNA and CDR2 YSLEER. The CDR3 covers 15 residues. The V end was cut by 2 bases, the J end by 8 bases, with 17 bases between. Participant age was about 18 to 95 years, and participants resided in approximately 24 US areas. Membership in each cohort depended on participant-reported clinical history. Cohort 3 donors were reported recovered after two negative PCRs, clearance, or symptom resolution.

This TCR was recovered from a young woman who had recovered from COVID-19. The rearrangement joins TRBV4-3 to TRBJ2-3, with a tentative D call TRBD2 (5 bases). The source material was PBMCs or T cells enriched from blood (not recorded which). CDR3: CASSQWSGPGGTQYF. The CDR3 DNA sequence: TGCGCCAGCAGCCAATGGAGCGGCCCCGGAGGTACGCAGTATTTT.